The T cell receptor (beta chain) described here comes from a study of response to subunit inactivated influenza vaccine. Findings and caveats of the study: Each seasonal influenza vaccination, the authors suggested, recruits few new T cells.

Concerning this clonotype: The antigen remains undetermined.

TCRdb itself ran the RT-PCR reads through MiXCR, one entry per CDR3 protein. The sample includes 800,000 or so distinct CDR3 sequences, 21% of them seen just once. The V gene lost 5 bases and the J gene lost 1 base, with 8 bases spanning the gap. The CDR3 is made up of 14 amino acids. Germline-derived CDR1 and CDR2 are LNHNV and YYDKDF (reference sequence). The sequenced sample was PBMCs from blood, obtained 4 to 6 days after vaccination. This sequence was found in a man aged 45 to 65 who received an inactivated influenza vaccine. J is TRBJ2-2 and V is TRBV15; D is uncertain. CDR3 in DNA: TGTGCCACCAGCCGGGCACGGAACACCGGGGAGCTGTTTTTT. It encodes CATSRARNTGELFF.